The 11 T cell receptor beta chains below were found in one sample sequenced in a study of T cells in Graves' hyperthyroidism and ophthalmopathy. Amplification targeted TCR beta CDR3 regions from RNA transcripts. The HTBI primer set was used in a first-round RT-PCR of the TCR CDR3. TCRdb itself ran the multiplex PCR reads through MiXCR, one entry per CDR3 protein. The data contain 530,000 or so distinct CDR3 sequences, 40% to 55% of them singletons. Sequenced material: peripheral blood or thyroid tissue (not recorded which). All receptors come from a woman between 18 and 30 years old with Graves' hyperthyroidism.

This clonotype appeared a few times. Given the absence of the conserved phenylalanine or tryptophan at the CDR3 end, a read error is likely. The DNA is left out, because the CDR3 cannot be placed on it with certainty; the CDR3 is given as TCRdb lists it. The chain has TRBV2 and TRBJ1-6; the DNA was not used to check the table's D call, TRBD1. The CDR3 is 9 amino acids in total, end residues counted. Germline V lookup: CDR1 SNHLY, CDR2 FYNNEI. The CDR3 protein is CASSYPGTP.

This rearrangement joins TRBV29-1 to TRBJ2-7; TRBD1 agrees at 7 bases. This CDR3 is built from 13 residues. Trimming cost V 7 bases and J 2 bases; bases outside gene matches: 8. Per germline, CDR1 SQVTM and CDR2 ANQGSEA. The CDR3 sequence: CSARRTGAYEQYF. DNA of the CDR3: TGCAGCGCCAGGAGGACAGGAGCCTACGAGCAGTACTTC.

This clonotype showed up just a few times. The chain employs TRBV6-5 and TRBJ2-2; possibly TRBD1 for D (5 bases). V was shortened by 2 bases and J by 5 bases, with 15 bases between the two germline ends. CDR1 and CDR2 from the germline V gene are MNHEY and SVGAGI. The CDR3 extends over 16 amino acids. This CDR3 reads CASSYGVGASTGELFF. In DNA, the CDR3 is TGTGCCAGCAGTTACGGGGTAGGGGCTTCGACCGGGGAGCTGTTTTTT.

This clonotype was picked up many times. The chain recombines TRBV5-1 with TRBJ1-3, with no clear D. The CDR3 consists of 15 residues. The ends were cut back, 4 bases at V and 1 base at J, with 12 bases in the middle. Per the germline V gene, CDR1 is SGHRS and CDR2 is YFSETQ. In DNA form, the CDR3 reads TGCGCCAGCAGCCGTGGGCAAGGATCTGGAAACACCATATATTTT. This encodes CASSRGQGSGNTIYF.

The genes are TRBV12-3 or TRBV12-4 and TRBJ2-2, with 9 bases aligning to TRBD1. The V segment lost 6 bases and the J segment 11 bases; nucleotides outside the gene matches: 10. The CDR3 has 14 residues. The DNA of the CDR3 is TGTGCCAGCAGGATTGGACAGGGGACCGACGAGCTGTTTTTT. It codes for CASRIGQGTDELFF.

This clonotype was detected many times. The genes are TRBV24-1 and TRBJ2-2; D is ambiguous. The CDR3 extends over 15 amino acids. V was cut by 3 bases and J by 3 bases, with 10 bases left in between. Per the germline V gene, CDR1 is KGHDR and CDR2 is SFDVKD. CDR3 protein: CATSDQHSDTGELFF. The DNA for the CDR3 is TGTGCCACCAGTGATCAACACAGTGACACCGGGGAGCTGTTTTTT.

The rearrangement joins TRBV6-5 to TRBJ2-3; 8 bases fit TRBD1. V was clipped by 8 bases and J by 5 bases; unmatched bases: 9. The CDR3 has 14 amino acids. CDR1 is MNHEY and CDR2 is SVGAGI in the germline V gene. This CDR3 is CASSARGREDTQYF. In nucleotides, the CDR3 is TGTGCCAGCTCGGCCAGGGGGCGCGAAGATACGCAGTATTTT.

This sequence joins TRBV11-1 and TRBJ2-3; 7 bases are a match to TRBD1. V was pared by 0 bases and J by 1 base, with 1 base of the junction left unmatched. Germline lookup yields CDR1 SGHAT and CDR2 FQDESV (reference sequence). The CDR3 has 15 amino acids. The CDR3, as DNA: TGTGCCAGCAGCTTAGCTCAGGGGGGCACAGATACGCAGTATTTT. This codes for CASSLAQGGTDTQYF.

This clonotype was recorded many times. This rearrangement joins TRBV7-8 to TRBJ2-1; D gene uncertain. CDR1 SGHVS and CDR2 FQNEAQ come from the germline V gene. The CDR3 length is 13 residues. Trimming pared 11 bases from V and 0 bases from J, leaving 11 bases between. As DNA, the CDR3 is TGTGCCGCGAGTCCCCGCTCCTACAATGAGCAGTTCTTC. Its protein product is CAASPRSYNEQFF.

This clonotype was observed at least ten times. The chain links TRBV4-3 to TRBJ1-1; D is uncertain. Trimming stripped 6 bases from V and 0 bases from J, with 11 bases between. This CDR3 has 14 residues. From germline, CDR1 is LGHNA and CDR2 YSLEER. CDR3 coding DNA: TGCGCCAGCAGAACCGGGGTCTTGAACACTGAAGCTTTCTTT. Residues: CASRTGVLNTEAFF.

This clonotype was counted ten times or more. The V call is TRBV24-1, the J call TRBJ1-1, with 7 bases matching TRBD1. With 6 bases clipped from V and 5 bases from J, the junction kept 8 bases outside the gene matches. CDR3 length equals 14 residues. Germline lookup yields CDR1 KGHDR and CDR2 SFDVKD. The CDR3: CATSFTGAVTEAFF. The CDR3, as DNA: TGTGCCACCAGTTTCACAGGGGCGGTTACTGAAGCTTTCTTT.